What follows is one TCR beta chain and its context. The source of the sample is a study of T cell responses to AZD1222 COVID-19 vaccine. Produced via immunoSEQ multiplex PCR; TCRdb's table is partial and in-frame only. The sample consists of roughly 180,000 clones, just over 90% of them appearing once. With V trimmed by 6 bases and J by 2 bases, 4 bases remained unmatched. The length of the CDR3 is 15 residues. Germline CDR1 reads SGHTA; CDR2 reads FQGNSA. Sequences were derived from peripheral blood, sampled 28 days after the second AZD1222 dose. J is TRBJ2-1 and V is TRBV7-2; 10 bases map to TRBD1. This TCR was recovered from an adult who received the AZD1222 COVID-19 vaccine. CDR3 nucleotides: TGTGCCAGCAGTAAAGGGACAGGGGCCTACAATGAGCAGTTCTTC. It translates to CASSKGTGAYNEQFF.